The 32 T cell receptor beta chains below were found in one sample sequenced in a study of Ad26.COV2.S vaccination and SARS-CoV-2 variants. Treatment defined: roughly 19 received Ad26.COV2.S at low or high dose, single or two shots; roughly five received placebo; per-sample allocation not given. Day 63 after the first injection of vaccine or placebo was the sampling time. Data came from immunoSEQ multiplex PCR; TCRdb stores just in-frame clones and leaves some out. Found here are approximately 300,000 clones, about 85% of them singletons; the top ten hold 2.1%. The specimen was peripheral blood, collected in a trial of Ad26.COV2.S vaccine versus placebo. The receptors come from a person between 18 and 65 years old who received the Ad26.COV2.S COVID-19 vaccine or a placebo.

CDR3 DNA sequence: TGTGCCAGCAGCCGGGGACAGACGCAAGAGACCCAGTACTTC. Translated, it gives CASSRGQTQETQYF. The chain combines TRBV3-1 (or the pseudogene TRBV3-2) with TRBJ2-5, with 7 bases that match TRBD1. The J segment lost 2 bases and the V segment lost 4 bases, leaving 4 bases of the junction unmatched. The CDR3 is 14 amino acids. Germline CDR1 LGHDT, CDR2 YNNKEL (reference sequence).

The rearrangement uses TRBV5-1 and TRBJ1-2, with TRBD1 as a possible D gene (6 bases). V was pared by 0 bases and J by 6 bases, with 15 bases between. This CDR3 is built from 15 residues. The V gene's germline CDR1 is SGHRS and CDR2 YFSETQ. CDR3 sequence (DNA): TGCGCCAGCAGCTTGGATATCGGCGGGGGCGATGGCTACACCTTC. Translation gives CASSLDIGGGDGYTF.

This clone was found a few times. This rearrangement joins TRBV29-1 to TRBJ1-2; 10 bases are shared with TRBD1. The V segment lost 7 bases and the J segment 7 bases; nucleotides outside the gene matches: 9. The germline CDR1 and CDR2 sequences are SQVTM and ANQGSEA. There are 13 residues in the CDR3. DNA of the CDR3: TGCAGCGGAGAGACAGGGGGCGCGGGTGGCTACACCTTC. It encodes CSGETGGAGGYTF.

The chain carries TRBV6-1 and TRBJ1-3; 9 bases map to TRBD1. This CDR3 contains 14 residues. Germline trimming cut 3 bases from V and 5 bases from J; bases unmatched to any gene: 2. Germline CDR1 is MNHNS and CDR2 is SASEGT. CDR3 region: CASSDGTGRNTIYF. The CDR3, as DNA: TGTGCCAGCAGTGACGGGACAGGGCGAAACACCATATATTTT.

The chain joins TRBV5-1 to TRBJ1-1; tentative D call: TRBD1 (5 bases). Germline-derived CDR1 and CDR2 are SGHRS and YFSETQ. V gave up 0 bases and J gave up 4 bases, with 10 bases separating them. The CDR3 consists of 14 residues. CDR3 residues: CASSLARDGTEAFF. CDR3 sequence (DNA): TGCGCCAGCAGCTTGGCAAGGGACGGCACTGAAGCTTTCTTT.

This clone was seen a few times. This sequence joins TRBV5-6 and TRBJ2-2; D remains unclear. Germline V CDR1 and CDR2: SGHDT, YYEEEE. V was trimmed by 0 bases and J by 5 bases, leaving 8 bases between them. The CDR3 consists of 14 residues. CDR3 in amino acids: CASSLDPETGELFF. CDR3 sequence (DNA): TGTGCCAGCAGCTTGGATCCGGAGACCGGGGAGCTGTTTTTT.

This chain joins TRBV5-1 and TRBJ2-3, with D possibly called TRBD1 or TRBD2 (7 bases each). This CDR3 has 15 residues. Germline assignment: CDR1 SGHRS and CDR2 YFSETQ. V was cut by 4 bases and J by 6 bases, with 18 bases left in between. The CDR3 protein is CASSTSGTAPDTQYF. The CDR3 DNA follows: TGCGCCAGCAGCACAAGCGGGACAGCCCCCGATACGCAGTATTTT. Complete variable domain (other parts from reference TRBV5-1 and TRBJ2-3): KAGVTQTPRYLIKTRGQQVTLSCSPISGHRSVSWYQQTPGQGLQFLFEYFSETQRNKGNFPGRFSGRQFSNSRSEMNVSTLELGDSALYLCASSTSGTAPDTQYFGPGTRLTVL.

The chain is built from TRBV9 and TRBJ2-3; possible D gene TRBD2, 5 bases. Looked up from germline, CDR1 is SGDLS and CDR2 is YYNGEE. The V end lost 2 bases, the J end lost 3 bases, and 10 bases lay between the germline ends. CDR3 length equals 14 residues. Here the CDR3 reads CASSVQQRTDTQYF. CDR3 nucleotides: TGTGCCAGCAGCGTGCAGCAGCGGACAGATACGCAGTATTTT.

The CDR3 sequence is CASSSRGTNYGYTF. DNA of the CDR3: TGTGCCAGCAGCTCACGAGGGACCAACTATGGCTACACCTTC. The rearrangement links TRBV5-4 to TRBJ1-2, with TRBD1 as a possible D gene (5 bases). V was pared by 3 bases and J by 2 bases, with 11 bases between. Germline loops: CDR1 SGHNT, CDR2 YYREEE (reference sequence). The CDR3 contains 14 residues.

CDR3 protein: CAISESSRGYTF. In DNA, the CDR3 is TGTGCCATCAGTGAGTCGAGTAGGGGCTACACCTTC. This chain links TRBV10-3 with TRBJ1-2, with unresolved D. Trimming took off 0 bases at V and 8 bases at J, with 7 bases between the two ends. Per germline, CDR1 ENHRY and CDR2 SYGVKD. The CDR3 covers 12 residues.

The chain joins TRBV7-2 to TRBJ2-5; 7 nucleotides agree with TRBD1. Germline CDR1 and CDR2: SGHTA and FQGNSA. V trimming: 8 bases; J trimming: 5 bases; junction bases outside the gene matches: 11. The CDR3 is made up of 14 amino acids. The CDR3, as DNA: TGTGCCAGCTTGGTAGGGGGCCTCCTGGAGACCCAGTACTTC. Translating gives CASLVGGLLETQYF. Full variable domain (remainder filled in from reference TRBV7-2 and TRBJ2-5): GAGVSQSPSNKVTEKGKDVELRCDPISGHTALYWYRQSLGQGLEFLIYFQGNSAPDKSGLPSDRFSAERTGGSVSTLTIQRTQQEDSAVYLCASLVGGLLETQYFGPGTRLLVL.

The CDR3 loop reads CASGMSGGNTEAFF. The CDR3 region has the DNA TGTGCCAGCGGGATGAGTGGGGGGAACACTGAAGCTTTCTTT. This sequence joins TRBV28 and TRBJ1-1, with D possibly matching TRBD1 (5 bases). Germline V gene sequence: CDR1 MDHEN, CDR2 SYDVKM. The length of the CDR3 is 14 residues. V lost 8 bases and J lost 1, with 14 bases in between.

The chain combines TRBV7-2 with TRBJ2-7, with D uncertain. The CDR3 sequence is 12 residues long. Germline V gene lookup returns CDR1 SGHTA and CDR2 FQGNSA. The V gene lost 1 base and the J gene lost 8 bases, with 9 bases spanning the gap. The CDR3 sequence is CASSLEFGQQYF. CDR3 sequence (DNA): TGTGCCAGCAGCTTAGAGTTCGGGCAGCAGTACTTC.

The chain is built from TRBV6-5 and TRBJ1-3; D uncertain. Germline assignment: CDR1 MNHEY and CDR2 SVGAGI. This CDR3 contains 15 residues. Trimming cost V 6 bases and J 0 bases, with 12 bases left between them. The CDR3 loop reads CASSDGLNSGNTIYF. The CDR3 DNA reads as TGTGCCAGCAGCGACGGACTAAACTCTGGAAACACCATATATTTT.

This chain links TRBV5-1 with TRBJ2-3; 7 nucleotides align to TRBD1. This CDR3 has 13 residues. The junction had 7 bases not matched to a gene; V was cut back by 9 bases and J by 3 bases. Germline loops: CDR1 SGHRS, CDR2 YFSETQ. This CDR3 is CATAGTVTDTQYF. The CDR3 DNA follows: TGCGCCACCGCCGGGACAGTAACAGATACGCAGTATTTT.

The chain is built from TRBV5-1 and TRBJ2-3; no clear D. The CDR3 is made up of 14 amino acids. Germline CDR1 reads SGHRS; CDR2 reads YFSETQ. V was cut by 4 bases and J by 0 bases, with 9 bases left in between. CDR3 sequence: CASSPQSSTDTQYF. The CDR3 DNA reads as TGCGCCAGCAGCCCCCAGTCTAGCACAGATACGCAGTATTTT.

The chain couples TRBV5-6 to TRBJ2-1; D not resolved. The germline V gene has CDR1 SGHDT and CDR2 YYEEEE. The CDR3 spans 15 residues. Deletions cut 0 bases from V and 0 bases from J, with 7 bases between. The chain's CDR3 is CASSLDLSSYNEQFF. The CDR3, as DNA: TGTGCCAGCAGCTTGGATCTTAGCTCCTACAATGAGCAGTTCTTC.

The chain carries TRBV28 and TRBJ1-4, with D unresolved. The germline V gene has CDR1 MDHEN and CDR2 SYDVKM. CDR3 size: 15 residues. Trimming took off 6 bases at V and 2 bases at J, with 13 bases between the two ends. The chain's CDR3 is CASRTGPSTNEKLFF. CDR3 DNA sequence: TGTGCCAGCAGAACCGGACCGTCCACTAATGAAAAACTGTTTTTT.

To note about this clone: The sample has other DNA sequences that encode this CDR3 too. V gene TRBV28 combines with J gene TRBJ1-4; D is uncertain. The germline CDR1 and CDR2 sequences are MDHEN and SYDVKM. Trimming left V 3 bases short and J 4 bases short, with 12 bases between. CDR3 size: 15 residues. CDR3 sequence: CASSLAGGGNEKLFF. DNA for the CDR3: TGTGCCAGCAGTTTGGCGGGTGGAGGTAATGAAAAACTGTTTTTT.

To note about this clone: Because the CDR3 is missing its conserved closing phenylalanine or tryptophan, this is likely a read error. The DNA is left out, because the CDR3 cannot be placed on it with certainty; the CDR3 is given as TCRdb lists it. The gene calls are TRBV6-5 and TRBJ1-1. Germline V gene sequence: CDR1 MNHEY, CDR2 SVGAGI. The length of the CDR3 is 13 amino acids, counting both ends. CDR3 in amino acids: CASSYSTREGFLL.

The V call is TRBV27, the J call TRBJ1-1; D is perhaps TRBD1 (6 bases). Trimming cost V 5 bases and J 2 bases, with 15 bases left between them. Germline V CDR1 and CDR2: MNHEY, SMNVEV (reference sequence). There are 15 residues in the CDR3. The CDR3 coding sequence is TGTGCCAGCAGTCCACGAGGACAGCTAAACACTGAAGCTTTCTTT. This translates into CASSPRGQLNTEAFF.

V and J are TRBV27 and TRBJ2-2; 16 bases align to TRBD2. The CDR3 is 21 amino acids. The J segment lost 3 bases and the V segment lost 5 bases, leaving 15 bases of the junction unmatched. The germline V gene has CDR1 MNHEY and CDR2 SMNVEV (reference sequence). The CDR3 region is CASSQRTGLAGGRLDTGELFF. In nucleotides, the CDR3 is TGTGCCAGCAGTCAAAGAACGGGACTAGCGGGGGGGCGTTTGGACACCGGGGAGCTGTTTTTT.

The chain carries TRBV5-4 and TRBJ1-1; no reliable D call. Per germline, CDR1 SGHNT and CDR2 YYREEE (reference sequence). The V and J ends lost 1 base and 2 bases respectively, with 15 bases between them. The CDR3 loop spans 16 amino acids. CDR3 sequence reads: CASSLLPGGLNTEAFF. The CDR3 DNA is TGTGCCAGCAGCTTGCTTCCGGGAGGCTTAAACACTGAAGCTTTCTTT. Combining the CDR3 with reference TRBV5-4 and TRBJ1-1 gives the whole variable domain ETGVTQSPTHLIKTRGQQVTLRCSSQSGHNTVSWYQQALGQGPQFIFQYYREEENGRGNFPPRFSGLQFPNYSSELNVNALELDDSALYLCASSLLPGGLNTEAFFGQGTRLTVV.

The V call is TRBV5-4, the J call TRBJ2-7; TRBD2 might be the D (6 bases). CDR1 is SGHNT and CDR2 is YYREEE in the germline V gene (reference sequence). V gave up 6 bases and J gave up 0 bases, with 13 bases separating them. The CDR3 has 14 amino acids. The CDR3 protein is CASTPGAGSYEQYF. In DNA, the CDR3 is TGTGCCAGCACCCCGGGAGCGGGCTCCTACGAGCAGTACTTC.

The chain has TRBV3-1 (or the pseudogene TRBV3-2) and TRBJ1-3; 8 positions agree with TRBD1. Germline V gene data show CDR1 as LGHDT and CDR2 as YNNKEL (reference sequence). The CDR3 covers 14 residues. The V gene end was trimmed by 2 bases and the J gene end by 5 bases; junction bases not matched to a gene: 2. The CDR3 nucleotides are TGTGCCAGCAGCCAACGGGACAGGAGAAACACCATATATTTT. It specifies CASSQRDRRNTIYF.

The chain is built from TRBV6-2 or TRBV6-3 and TRBJ1-5; D remains ambiguous. Germline CDR1 reads MNHEY; CDR2 reads SVGEGT. Trimming cost V 1 base and J 0 bases, with 13 bases left between them. CDR3 length: 17 amino acids. The DNA for the CDR3 is TGTGCCAGCAGTTACTATCCTGGAGGGTATAGCAATCAGCCCCAGCATTTT. Protein: CASSYYPGGYSNQPQHF.

This clone turned up a few times. The CDR3 nucleotides read TGCGCCAGCAGTGAAGGGTCCGGAGCCGGTGGAAACACCATATATTTT. This translates into CASSEGSGAGGNTIYF. V is TRBV10-2 and J is TRBJ1-3; D remains ambiguous. V lost 3 bases and J 3 bases, leaving 15 bases between the germline ends. This CDR3 region has 16 residues. Germline CDR1 WSHSY, CDR2 SAAADI.

This clone was counted between two and nine times. The chain combines TRBV4-2 with TRBJ2-1, with 9 bases matching TRBD1. The CDR3 is made up of 18 amino acids. Unmatched junction bases numbered 11, after V lost 0 bases and J lost 5 bases. CDR1 and CDR2 from the germline V gene are LGHNA and YNFKEQ. The CDR3 DNA reads as TGTGCCAGCAGCCAAGAAATCTTCTTGGGACAGGGAAACAATGAGCAGTTCTTC. This translates into CASSQEIFLGQGNNEQFF.

This clone appeared once. The gene calls are TRBV5-1 and TRBJ2-7, with TRBD2 matching over 12 bases. Germline V gene lookup returns CDR1 SGHRS and CDR2 YFSETQ. This CDR3 contains 14 residues. V lost 4 bases, J lost 3 bases, and 2 bases stayed unmatched. CDR3 DNA: TGCGCCAGCAGCCGGACTAGCGGGAACTACGAGCAGTACTTC. Encoded protein: CASSRTSGNYEQYF.

This chain uses TRBV2 with TRBJ1-1; D is perhaps TRBD1 (5 bases). CDR1 and CDR2 (germline): SNHLY, FYNNEI. The CDR3 has 14 amino acids. V lost 0 bases and J lost 3, with 8 bases in between. In nucleotides, the CDR3 is TGTGCCAGCAGTGAAGCGGGGACGCACACTGAAGCTTTCTTT. Translation gives CASSEAGTHTEAFF. Complete variable domain (other parts from reference TRBV2 and TRBJ1-1): EPEVTQTPSHQVTQMGQEVILRCVPISNHLYFYWYRQILGQKVEFLVSFYNNEISEKSEIFDDQFSVERPDGSNFTLKIRSTKLEDSAMYFCASSEAGTHTEAFFGQGTRLTVV.

The rearrangement joins TRBV3-1 (or the pseudogene TRBV3-2) to TRBJ2-4, with D unclear. Trimming removed 1 base from V and 6 bases from J, with 13 bases in between. Germline loops: CDR1 LGHDT, CDR2 YNNKEL (reference sequence). The CDR3 spans 15 residues. The CDR3 DNA sequence: TGTGCCAGCAGCCAAGGCACCGTCTCGACAAACATTCAGTACTTC. Translated: CASSQGTVSTNIQYF.

The chain carries TRBV6-2 or TRBV6-3 and TRBJ2-2; 7 bases map to TRBD1. CDR3 size: 15 residues. V lost 5 bases, J lost 2 bases, and 5 bases stayed unmatched. Germline V gene sequence: CDR1 MNHEY, CDR2 SVGEGT. CDR3 bases: TGTGCCAGCAGTATGGGACAGTTTAACACCGGGGAGCTGTTTTTT. This codes for CASSMGQFNTGELFF.